This TCR beta chain is from a study of cytomegalovirus exposure and HLA in healthy donors (dated by TCRdb to about 2017). Background for the entire study: An earlier analysis of approximately 550 of the donors reported about 250 Gb of sequence data and 100 million to 140 million unique TCR beta sequences from some 180 million T cells. A later genetic analysis took genome-wide SNP genotypes for about three fifths of the roughly 700 donors and used that subset as a discovery cohort. The number of typed donors differed by locus: about 620-640 for A, B, C, DRB1 and DQB1; some 500 for DQA1; over 600 for DPA1; and roughly 490 for DPB1. In the later analysis, no new phenotypic data were used to find candidate immune exposures; instead, reliance was placed on TCR beta sequences and their occurrence across donors. An earlier analysis of several hundred of the donors applied high-throughput TCR beta sequencing to assess whether each TCR beta V gene segment acted as functional or pseudogenic. Donor age, sex, ethnicity and CMV serostatus were collected together with the repertoire data. Among about 410 genotyped donors of the cohort, an average of roughly 230,000 unique TCR beta nucleotide sequences was sequenced per donor, of which roughly 18% were non-productive. Class I and class II HLA loci were covered by the typing at four-digit resolution. Because of strong linkage in the cohort, roughly five DR-DQ haplotypes were treated as single units for association and clustering. An early release covering just under 650 HLA-typed donors comprised roughly 300 gigabases of sequencing data and around 85 million unique TCR sequences. Every repertoire in the discovery cohort had been generated on one and the same sequencing platform. The study combined high-throughput TCR immunosequencing, statistical association of individual TCRs with disease status, and machine learning to predict cytomegalovirus infection status. To study patterns of TCR occurrence, a later analysis re-analyzed previously published TCR beta repertoires from 600 to 750 donors and added high-resolution HLA genotyping. In addition to the first cohort of around 670 subjects, a separate validation cohort of under 150 different subjects was used. Using immunosequencing, the study profiled T cell repertoires from around 680 subjects and related those repertoires to cytomegalovirus serostatus. The genetic ancestry cluster associated with self-reported Caucasian donors included 81% of the 398 genotyped donors. The study aimed to test whether signatures of past pathogen exposure could be identified by cataloging public T cell receptors.

To note about this clone: Its antigen remains undetermined. Base qualities were left out, and no much larger clone turns up one base away.

The cohort consisted of more than 650 healthy bone marrow donors. At the time of sampling, every cohort member was nominally healthy, though immune exposures that went unrecorded were likely present. The donor tested CMV seropositive and was one of the 289 seropositive cohort members. A peripheral blood sample was provided by each donor, and peripheral blood mononuclear cells were used for TCR beta sequencing. The Qiagen DNeasy Blood Extraction Kit was used to extract genomic DNA from the blood cell samples. Overall results and qualifications from the work: Compared with equally common non-associated chains, HLA-associated TCR beta chains in a later analysis were more clonally expanded and had lower generation probabilities. The authors suggested that the approach could potentially be extended to other disease states and immunological phenotypes. The study gave a list of 150 to 200 TCR beta chains associated with cytomegalovirus. A few of the identified cytomegalovirus-associated TCR beta chains were confirmed in vitro to be specific for cytomegalovirus antigens. The presence/absence analyses assumed that sequencing depth was roughly uniform across donors, and that assumption may not be true. In both the original and validation cohorts, the classifier was reported to diagnose cytomegalovirus status with high specificity and sensitivity. HLA typing was unavailable for some donors at each locus, so association tests used only the typed subset. In a later analysis, most CMV-associated TCR beta chains were found to appear HLA-restricted, with HLA associations seemingly driven largely by CMV exposure. When HLA alleles, especially DR and DQ, strongly co-occurred, TCR associations were difficult to assign to individual alleles. Correlated functional status among segregating V segments might be attributable to linkage disequilibrium, but an unknown experimental factor could not be ruled out. A further reported finding was that TCR beta sequences accurately predicted the HLA-A and HLA-B alleles for most subjects in the first cohort. Broadly in line with IMGT annotations, most TCR beta V segments showed up in productive rearrangements about 90% or about 30% of the time in an earlier analysis of under 700 of the donors. Because counts were too low, about 15 rarely observed V segments, including chromosome 9 orphons, were left out of the earlier analysis of 587 of the donors. Most TCR sequences were observed very rarely across donors, whereas some public TCRs were present in many individuals. An association between a missense DCLRE1C variant and V-gene and J-gene trimming of TCR beta chains was found in a later genetic analysis and replicated in an independent cohort. In a later analysis, several top co-occurrence clusters were reported to appear linked to parvovirus B19, influenza, CMV and Epstein-Barr virus. In a later analysis, the rate of TCR association differed among HLA loci, with DRB1 alleles having the most associated TCRs and HLA-C alleles having the fewest. A cluster of highly shared sequence variants was judged likely to represent a technical artifact of the sequencing pipeline. Because the 87-base-pair reads could not distinguish some IMGT-functional V segments, including TRBV6-2 and TRBV6-3, those segments were excluded. Immune exposure information for the cohort was limited to CMV serostatus. Specific HLA alleles were associated with over 15,000 TCR beta sequences at a false discovery rate of 0.05 in a later analysis. The cohort was sequenced for TCR beta chains only, and without alpha or paired-chain data the features that could be detected were limited. In a later genetic analysis, fewer N-insertions in productive TCRs were reported among donors in an Asian-associated ancestry cluster than the roughly 640-donor mean.

Receptors were amplified or captured by the immunoSEQ multiplex PCR assay. For the multiplex PCR, a mixture combining 60 forward primers for TCR Vbeta segments and 13 reverse primers for TCR Jbeta segments was used. The CDR3 region of rearranged TCR beta genes was amplified from genomic DNA by a multiplex PCR assay. The amplified TCR beta libraries were sequenced on the Illumina HiSeq System as 87-base-pair reads. On the authors' methods: In a later analysis, tens of millions of unique TCR beta chains were counted across the 650 to 750 repertoires, and roughly 10 million of these chains were shared by at least two donors. Raw reads were error-corrected and collapsed into unique sequences by a nearest-neighbor algorithm in which closely related sequences were merged to remove PCR and sequencing errors. Alignment of CDR3 sequences to IMGT reference sequences was used to assign V, D and J gene segments. Each retained sequence needed at least a six-nucleotide match to both a V gene segment and a J gene segment. Rearrangements were called productive when the CDR3 lacked stop codons and stayed in frame with V and J; all others were non-productive. Following IMGT convention, CDR3 was defined as the stretch from the second conserved V-encoded cysteine to the conserved J-encoded phenylalanine. The earlier analysis of a few hundred of the donors excluded sequences that lacked an unambiguous match to a single V gene segment. An earlier analysis of 500 to 700 of the donors classified V segments as functional when productive rearrangements were above 56.7% and as segregating when the standard deviation between donors was above 5%. To diagnose cytomegalovirus status from the catalog of TCR beta chain sequences, a statistical classification framework was built. A later analysis assigned V and J genes by comparing TCR nucleotide sequences with IMGT/GENE-DB human TR gene sequences. A later analysis assigned CDR3 sequences and most-parsimonious VDJ recombination scenarios with the TCRdist pipeline. In a later analysis, every TCR beta chain was defined by the combination of its CDR3 amino acid sequence and its V-gene family, and reads without a unique V-gene family were dropped. A later analysis removed several hundred highly shared, low-generation-probability nucleotide sequences to deal with suspected cross-contamination and a sequencing artifact. In a later analysis, a clonal expansion index was calculated for each public chain from normalized within-repertoire ranks of inferred template counts. A later analysis computed generation probabilities with a VDJ recombination model fitted to out-of-frame rearrangements, and checked the results against IGoR. A later analysis scored TCR-TCR, TCR-HLA and TCR-CMV co-occurrence with hypergeometric tests, applying a repertoire-size bias correction to TCR pairs. False discovery rates were estimated in a later analysis by permuting HLA or CMV assignments 20 times. In a later analysis, co-occurring TCRs were grouped with DBSCAN, and TCRdist sequence similarity was added when clustering was performed within HLA-allele-positive subsets. Repertoires with fewer than 30,000 or more than 120,000 public chains were left out of co-occurrence clustering, as were five repertoires with anomalous nucleotide sharing. TCRdb's version of the immuneACCESS table is confined to in-frame rearrangements and falls short of the full clone set. An unresolved V gene accounts for under half of the shortfall where checked; the remainder is of unknown origin. The D gene and trimming were derived from the DNA, and the V and J assignments and clone size from that table. Here the sample has about 130,000 clones; roughly 74% occur a single time. In total, the top ten clones hold around 4% of the sample.

The CDR3 starts with the cysteine, ends with the phenylalanine, and has 16 residues. The DNA shown is the 48-base CDR3, in frame from base 1. From the germline V gene, CDR1 is LGHNT and CDR2 is FRNRAP. The V end loses 5 bases and the J end loses 6 bases, and a stretch of 19 bases separates them. What was sequenced was PBMCs. Recombination joined TRBV12-5 with TRBJ2-2, with TRBD1 as a weak D call on 6 bases. This TCR came from a woman between 45 and 60 years old in good health and CMV-seropositive. The CDR3: CASGPNPNRESGELFF. The bases read TGTGCTAGTGGTCCCAACCCTAACAGGGAATCCGGGGAGCTGTTTTTT.